This T cell receptor beta chain comes out of a study of cytomegalovirus exposure and HLA in healthy donors. Turning to this clone: Its antigen is currently unknown.

Germline lookup yields CDR1 MNHNS and CDR2 SASEGT. The CDR3 has 12 residues. V dropped 4 bases and J dropped 10 bases, with 13 bases sitting between them. General study findings and limits: The study had only CMV serostatus as immune exposure information. A link between a missense DCLRE1C variant and TCR beta V- and J-gene trimming emerged from a later analysis.

PCR used 60 Vbeta primers and 13 Jbeta primers. Clones were sequenced by immunoSEQ multiplex PCR, and TCRdb holds only the in-frame ones, with some missing. The sample contains some 150,000 clones, roughly 81% of which appear only once. The sequencing sample was made of PBMCs. This TCR was recovered from a woman aged 45-59 years in good health and CMV-seronegative. The V call is TRBV6-1, the J call TRBJ1-1, with TRBD1 as a possible D gene (5 bases). CDR3 in DNA: TGTGCCAGCAGTGCCAACAGGAACCGAGCTTTCTTT. Translating it yields CASSANRNRAFF.